The table lists the clone carrying this T cell receptor beta chain with many counts. The record originates from a study of Graves' ophthalmopathy and Graves' hyperthyroidism. This CDR3 comprises 15 residues. V was trimmed by 1 base and J by 8 bases, leaving 17 bases between them. Germline V gives CDR1 SEHNR, CDR2 FQNEAQ (reference sequence). Amplification of TCR beta CDR3 regions used RNA transcripts. RT-PCR in the first round used HTBI primers; a second-round multiplex PCR followed. TCRdb re-analysed the multiplex PCR reads in MiXCR, keeping a single row per CDR3 protein. This sample carries roughly 1.1 million distinct CDR3 sequences, roughly two fifths of them seen once, and the ten largest clones take approximately 10%.

The origin of this receptor is an adult man with Graves' hyperthyroidism. The rearrangement links TRBV7-9 to TRBJ1-1; no clear D. Material for sequencing was peripheral blood or thyroid tissue (not recorded which). CDR3 sequence: CASSLESASLREAFF. The DNA for the CDR3 is TGTGCCAGCAGCTTAGAATCTGCCAGTCTAAGGGAAGCTTTCTTT.